This entry lists 21 T cell receptor beta chains sequenced from one sample in a study of blood T cell repertoires in COVID-19 (dated by TCRdb to 2020 to 2022). The library relied on the immunoSEQ multiplex PCR assay. TCRdb took this table from immuneACCESS and kept in-frame rearrangements with V and J called. Such tables lack part of the clones; where checked against another copy, unresolved V genes explain under half of the gap, and the rest is unexplained. This sample comprises a few hundred thousand clones, about 88% of them detected only once. The ten largest clones represent under 7% of the sample. Source material: PBMCs or T cells enriched from blood (not recorded which). Receptors were obtained from a woman aged 45-65 years who had been exposed to COVID-19.

The chain uses TRBV11-2 and TRBJ1-3, with 8 bases fitting TRBD1. The CDR3 is made up of 15 amino acids. The germline V gene encodes CDR1 SGHAT and CDR2 FQNNGV. Trimming took 6 bases from V and 0 from J; bases not matched to a gene: 4. Here the CDR3 reads CASRGQASSGNTIYF. For the CDR3, the DNA is TGTGCCAGCAGGGGACAGGCCAGCTCTGGAAACACCATATATTTT.

V is TRBV10-1 and J is TRBJ2-7, with a tentative D call TRBD2 (6 bases). Per germline, CDR1 WNHNN and CDR2 SYGVQD (reference sequence). V was cut by 4 bases and J by 3 bases, with 10 bases left in between. The CDR3 has 13 amino acids. The CDR3 sequence: CASSGGLYYEQYF. Here the CDR3 DNA reads TGCGCCAGCAGTGGGGGACTTTACTACGAGCAGTACTTC.

The J gene is TRBJ1-1, the V gene TRBV30; unclear D gene. The V gene lost 3 bases and the J gene lost 4 bases, with 12 bases spanning the gap. The CDR3 loop spans 13 amino acids. Germline assignment: CDR1 GTSNPN and CDR2 SVGIG (reference sequence). The CDR3 loop reads CAWRSAEGTEAFF. DNA for the CDR3: TGTGCCTGGAGGTCAGCAGAGGGCACTGAAGCTTTCTTT.

The chain uses TRBV5-1 and TRBJ2-7; D is possibly TRBD1 (6 bases). The germline V gene encodes CDR1 SGHRS and CDR2 YFSETQ. V gave up 4 bases and J gave up 5 bases, with 13 bases separating them. This CDR3 has 13 amino acids. In DNA, the CDR3 is TGCGCCAGCAGCCCTACAGGGTCGAACGAGCAGTACTTC. As protein: CASSPTGSNEQYF.

The rearrangement joins TRBV7-2 to TRBJ1-2; D may be TRBD1 (5 bases). The CDR3 loop spans 14 amino acids. Germline V gives CDR1 SGHTA, CDR2 FQGNSA. Trimming stripped 2 bases from V and 0 bases from J, with 7 bases between. In DNA, the CDR3 is TGTGCCAGCAGCTTACAGGGTCCTAACTATGGCTACACCTTC. Translating gives CASSLQGPNYGYTF.

J is TRBJ1-1 and V is TRBV5-4; 7 nucleotides agree with TRBD1. CDR3 length: 15 amino acids. V shed 4 bases and J 6 bases; nucleotides not matched to a gene: 12. CDR1 and CDR2 (germline): SGHNT, YYREEE (reference sequence). CDR3 nucleotides: TGTGCCAGCAGCCCTGGGGGGCGGGACAGCCCTGAAGCTTTCTTT. This encodes CASSPGGRDSPEAFF.

The count of this clone is one. The chain recombines TRBV9 with TRBJ2-7; perhaps TRBD1 as D (7 bases). Germline CDR1 is SGDLS and CDR2 is YYNGEE. V lost 3 bases and J lost 3, with 10 bases in between. CDR3 length: 13 amino acids. The CDR3 protein is CASSAGGNYEQYF. The DNA of the CDR3 is TGTGCCAGCAGCGCAGGGGGGAACTACGAGCAGTACTTC.

The chain links TRBV14 to TRBJ2-5, with 14 nucleotides matching TRBD2. This CDR3 is built from 19 residues. Germline CDR1 is SGHDN and CDR2 is FVKESK. Trimming at V came to 3 bases and at J to 5 bases, leaving 14 bases not matched to a gene. CDR3 sequence reads: CASSQWKTSGGAEAETQYF. CDR3 in DNA: TGTGCCAGCAGCCAGTGGAAGACTAGCGGGGGGGCCGAGGCGGAGACCCAGTACTTC.

J is TRBJ1-5 and V is TRBV12-3 or TRBV12-4, with TRBD1 matching over 8 bases. Unmatched junction bases numbered 2, after V lost 8 bases and J lost 2 bases. This CDR3 is 13 amino acids long. The CDR3: CASRGQGNQPQHF. As DNA, the CDR3 is TGTGCCAGCCGGGGACAGGGCAATCAGCCCCAGCATTTT.

This chain uses TRBV25-1 with TRBJ1-6, with TRBD1 identical over 7 bases. Germline assignment: CDR1 MGHDK and CDR2 SYGVNS. This CDR3 region has 17 residues. Losses at the gene ends were 3 bases for V and 9 bases for J; bases not matched to a gene: 14. Here the CDR3 reads CASSDRPLTGKVSPLHF. CDR3 DNA: TGTGCCAGCAGTGATCGCCCATTGACAGGGAAAGTTTCACCCCTCCACTTT.

The count of this clone is one. The chain employs TRBV18 and TRBJ1-1, with 8 bases aligning to TRBD1. There are 15 residues in the CDR3. The V segment lost 6 bases and the J segment 2 bases; nucleotides outside the gene matches: 8. Germline V gene sequence: CDR1 KGHSH, CDR2 LQKENI. DNA for the CDR3: TGTGCCAGCTCGCCGACAGGGGCAGGAAACACTGAAGCTTTCTTT. Its translation is CASSPTGAGNTEAFF.

V usage is TRBV6-5 and J usage is TRBJ2-2; tentative D call: TRBD2 (6 bases). The germline V gene has CDR1 MNHEY and CDR2 SVGAGI. V lost 11 bases to trimming and J lost 4 bases, with 17 bases between them. The CDR3 is 14 residues long. This CDR3 is CALPAGLCTGELFF. In nucleotides, the CDR3 is TGTGCCCTCCCGGCGGGGTTGTGCACCGGGGAGCTGTTTTTT.

This clone was detected a few times. The V gene is TRBV4-2, the J gene TRBJ1-1; TRBD1 might be the D (6 bases). The germline V and J ends were trimmed by 6 bases and 1 base, with 21 bases remaining between them. Per the germline V gene, CDR1 is LGHNA and CDR2 is YNFKEQ. This CDR3 is 17 amino acids long. This chain's CDR3 is CASSGGQGVSANTEAFF. CDR3 bases: TGTGCCAGCAGTGGGGGACAAGGAGTTTCTGCGAACACTGAAGCTTTCTTT.

This clone was found a few times. The genes are TRBV25-1 and TRBJ1-2, with unresolved D. Looked up from germline, CDR1 is MGHDK and CDR2 is SYGVNS. The CDR3 has 14 amino acids. V was pared by 1 base and J by 4 bases, with 10 bases between. The CDR3 spells CASSESTYRYGYTF. The CDR3 nucleotides read TGTGCCAGCAGTGAATCGACTTACCGCTATGGCTACACCTTC.

The chain links TRBV12-3 or TRBV12-4 to TRBJ1-2; 8 positions match TRBD1. This CDR3 spans 12 amino acids. V lost 4 bases to trimming and J lost 7 bases; unmatched junction nucleotides: 2. In DNA, the CDR3 is TGTGCCAGCAGTTCGACAGGGGCTGGCTACACCTTC. Translating gives CASSSTGAGYTF.

The chain combines TRBV12-5 with TRBJ2-5, with D perhaps matching TRBD2 (5 bases). V lost 6 bases and J 5 bases, leaving 10 bases between the germline ends. The CDR3 spans 12 residues. Looked up from germline, CDR1 is LGHNT and CDR2 is FRNRAP. The CDR3 protein is CASGPGEETQYF. CDR3 DNA sequence: TGTGCTAGTGGCCCCGGGGAGGAGACCCAGTACTTC.

The chain has TRBV28 and TRBJ1-2; the match to TRBD1 covers 7 bases. This CDR3 region has 14 residues. The ends lost 3 bases at V and 5 bases at J; junction bases unmatched: 6. CDR1 and CDR2 from the germline V gene are MDHEN and SYDVKM. This CDR3 reads CASSFNRGRYGYTF. The CDR3 coding sequence is TGTGCCAGCAGTTTCAACAGGGGACGGTATGGCTACACCTTC.

The V and J genes are TRBV5-1 and TRBJ2-7, with 7 positions matching TRBD1. Germline loops: CDR1 SGHRS, CDR2 YFSETQ. The CDR3 consists of 14 residues. With V trimmed by 4 bases and J by 4 bases, 8 bases remained unmatched. CDR3 in DNA: TGCGCCAGCAGCGGCCGTGGACAGGAGTACGAGCAGTACTTC. It translates to CASSGRGQEYEQYF.

This chain uses TRBV19 with TRBJ2-6, with D hard to call. The V gene lost 3 bases and the J gene lost 0 bases, with 9 bases spanning the gap. CDR1 is LNHDA and CDR2 is SQIVND in the germline V gene (reference sequence). The CDR3 contains 16 residues. CDR3 in amino acids: CASSIFRPSGANVLTF. DNA for the CDR3: TGTGCCAGTAGTATCTTCAGGCCCTCTGGGGCCAACGTCCTGACTTTC.

V gene TRBV10-1 combines with J gene TRBJ2-3; 7 nucleotides align to TRBD1. The germline V gene has CDR1 WNHNN and CDR2 SYGVQD (reference sequence). The CDR3 totals 14 residues. V trimming: 2 bases; J trimming: 2 bases; junction bases outside the gene matches: 1. Written as DNA, the CDR3 is TGCGCCAGCAGTGAGGGACAGGCCACAGATACGCAGTATTTT. Its translation is CASSEGQATDTQYF.

The genes are TRBV5-1 and TRBJ1-3, with D tentatively TRBD1 (5 bases). V gave up 0 bases and J gave up 0 bases, with 10 bases separating them. The germline CDR1 and CDR2 sequences are SGHRS and YFSETQ. The CDR3 totals 16 residues. CDR3 sequence reads: CASSLAGPSSGNTIYF. DNA of the CDR3: TGCGCCAGCAGCTTGGCAGGGCCCAGCTCTGGAAACACCATATATTTT.